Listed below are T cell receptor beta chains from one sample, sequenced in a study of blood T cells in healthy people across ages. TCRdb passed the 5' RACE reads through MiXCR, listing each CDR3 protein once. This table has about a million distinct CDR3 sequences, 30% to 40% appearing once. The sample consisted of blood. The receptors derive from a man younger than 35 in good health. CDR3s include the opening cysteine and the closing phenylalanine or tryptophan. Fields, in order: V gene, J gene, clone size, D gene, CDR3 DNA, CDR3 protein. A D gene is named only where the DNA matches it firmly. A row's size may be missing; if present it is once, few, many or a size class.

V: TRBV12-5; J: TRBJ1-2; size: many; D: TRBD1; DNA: TGTGCTAGTGGTTCGACAGGGGTCTATGGCTACACCTTC; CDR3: CASGSTGVYGYTF
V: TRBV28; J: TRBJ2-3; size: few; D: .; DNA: TGTGCCAGCACCCCGAGCGGGTTTGGGGATACGCAGTATTTT; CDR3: CASTPSGFGDTQYF
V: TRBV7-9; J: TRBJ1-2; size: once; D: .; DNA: TGTGCCAGCGGCTTAGAGTCGGGATATGGCTACACCTTC; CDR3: CASGLESGYGYTF
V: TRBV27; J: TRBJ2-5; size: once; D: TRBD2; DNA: TGTGCCAGCAGTCCCCAGACTAGCGGGGCAGAGACCCAGTACTTC; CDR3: CASSPQTSGAETQYF
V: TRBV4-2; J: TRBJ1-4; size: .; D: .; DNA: TGTGCCAGCAGCCGAGATCTCGCGGGGGCGGGTGAAAAACTGTTTTTT; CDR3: CASSRDLAGAGEKLFF
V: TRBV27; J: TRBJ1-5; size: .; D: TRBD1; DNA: TGTGCCAGCAGCCGATCACAGGGGGACCTATCCAATCAGCCCCAGCATTTT; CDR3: CASSRSQGDLSNQPQHF
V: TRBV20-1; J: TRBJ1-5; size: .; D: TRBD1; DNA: TGCAGTTTCCGGACAGGGGAACAGCCCCAGCATTTT; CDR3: CSFRTGEQPQHF
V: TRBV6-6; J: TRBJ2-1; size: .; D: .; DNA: TGTGCCAGCAGTTACGTACTAGCAGCTGAGCAGTTCTTC; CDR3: CASSYVLAAEQFF
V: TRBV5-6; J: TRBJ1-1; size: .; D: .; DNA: TGTGCCAACAGCTTACACCTCACTGAAGCTTTCTTT; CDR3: CANSLHLTEAFF
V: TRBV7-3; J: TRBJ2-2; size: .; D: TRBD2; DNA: TGTGCCAGCAGCTTATCAGGACTAGTAGCCCTCTCCACCGGGGAGCTGTTTTTT; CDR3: CASSLSGLVALSTGELFF
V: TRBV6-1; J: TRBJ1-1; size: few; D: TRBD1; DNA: TGTGCCAGCAGTGAAAGGGGGACAGGGTTGGCTTTCTTT; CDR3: CASSERGTGLAFF
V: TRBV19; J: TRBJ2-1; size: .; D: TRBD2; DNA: TGTGCCAGTAGCCGAAACGTAGCGGGGGCGAGATACAATGAGCAGTTCTTC; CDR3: CASSRNVAGARYNEQFF
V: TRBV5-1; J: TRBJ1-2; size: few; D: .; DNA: TGCGCCAGCAGGAAGGATAGAGATATTATCGTTGGCTACACCTTC; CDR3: CASRKDRDIIVGYTF